In this sample, the clone carrying this T cell receptor beta chain is medium-sized. The data stem from a study of T cell repertoires in aging, cancer and after chemotherapy. Across the study: Donor ages fell into six groups from 30 or younger up to 70 or older. About 10 million TCR reads made up the full dataset.

TCR beta rearrangements were amplified from peripheral blood genomic DNA. TRB rearrangements spanning V, D and J were amplified using mixed TRB-A/B primers. A single record per CDR3 protein comes from TCRdb applying MiXCR to the multiplex PCR reads. The sample contains under 2,500 distinct CDR3 sequences, approximately 20% of which appear only once. Trimming removed 5 bases from V and 1 base from J; junction bases left unmatched: 6. The CDR3 extends over 15 amino acids. CDR1 is MNHEY and CDR2 is SVGEGT in the germline V gene. Sequencing was done on a sample of blood. The source of this sequence is a human donor in good health. The chain joins TRBV6-2 or TRBV6-3 to TRBJ2-3, with 7 bases fitting TRBD1. CDR3 bases: TGTGCCAGCAGTCTTGAAGGGGGCCGCACAGATACGCAGTATTTT. Protein product: CASSLEGGRTDTQYF.